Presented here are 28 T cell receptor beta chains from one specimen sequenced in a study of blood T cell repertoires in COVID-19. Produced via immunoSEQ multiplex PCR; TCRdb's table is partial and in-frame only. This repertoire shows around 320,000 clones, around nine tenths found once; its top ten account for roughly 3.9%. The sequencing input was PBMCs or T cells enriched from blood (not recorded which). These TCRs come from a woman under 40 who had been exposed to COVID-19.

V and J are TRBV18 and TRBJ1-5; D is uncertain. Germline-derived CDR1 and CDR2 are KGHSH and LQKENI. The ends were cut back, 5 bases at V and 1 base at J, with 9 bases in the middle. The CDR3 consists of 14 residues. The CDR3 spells CASSARQSNQPQHF. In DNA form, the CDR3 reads TGTGCCAGCTCAGCCCGACAAAGCAATCAGCCCCAGCATTTT.

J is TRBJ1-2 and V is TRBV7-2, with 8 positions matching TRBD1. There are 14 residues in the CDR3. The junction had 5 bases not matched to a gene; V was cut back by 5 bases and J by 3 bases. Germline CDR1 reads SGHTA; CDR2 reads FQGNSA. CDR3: CASSTRTGHYGYTF. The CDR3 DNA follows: TGTGCCAGCAGCACGAGGACAGGGCACTATGGCTACACCTTC.

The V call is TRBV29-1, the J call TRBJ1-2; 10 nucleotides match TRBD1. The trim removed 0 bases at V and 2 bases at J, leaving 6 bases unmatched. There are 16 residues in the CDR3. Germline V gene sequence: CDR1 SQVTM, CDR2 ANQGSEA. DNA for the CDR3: TGCAGCGTTGAAGATGGGAGGACAGGGGGAAACTATGGCTACACCTTC. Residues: CSVEDGRTGGNYGYTF.

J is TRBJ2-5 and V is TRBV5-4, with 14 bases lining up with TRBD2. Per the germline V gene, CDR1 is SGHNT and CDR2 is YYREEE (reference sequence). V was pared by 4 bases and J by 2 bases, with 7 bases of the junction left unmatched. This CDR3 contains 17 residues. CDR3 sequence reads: CASSRGLAGAIQETQYF. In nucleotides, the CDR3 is TGTGCCAGCAGCAGGGGACTAGCGGGGGCTATACAAGAGACCCAGTACTTC.

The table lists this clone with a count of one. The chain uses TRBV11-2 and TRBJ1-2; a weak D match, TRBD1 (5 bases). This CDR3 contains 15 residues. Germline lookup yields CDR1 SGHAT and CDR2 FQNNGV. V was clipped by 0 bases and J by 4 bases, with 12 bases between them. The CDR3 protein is CASSLDWGSTYGYTF. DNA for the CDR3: TGTGCCAGCAGCTTAGATTGGGGCAGTACCTATGGCTACACCTTC.

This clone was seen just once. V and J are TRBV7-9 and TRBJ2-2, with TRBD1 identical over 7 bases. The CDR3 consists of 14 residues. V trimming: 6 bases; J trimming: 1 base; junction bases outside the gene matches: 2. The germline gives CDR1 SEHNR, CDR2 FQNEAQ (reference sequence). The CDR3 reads CASRRDRNTGELFF. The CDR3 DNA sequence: TGTGCCAGCAGAAGGGACAGGAACACCGGGGAGCTGTTTTTT. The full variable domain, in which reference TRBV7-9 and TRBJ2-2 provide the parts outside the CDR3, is DTGVSQNPRHKITKRGQNVTFRCDPISEHNRLYWYRQTLGQGPEFLTYFQNEAQLEKSRLLSDRFSAERPKGSFSTLEIQRTEQGDSAMYLCASRRDRNTGELFFGEGSRLTVL.

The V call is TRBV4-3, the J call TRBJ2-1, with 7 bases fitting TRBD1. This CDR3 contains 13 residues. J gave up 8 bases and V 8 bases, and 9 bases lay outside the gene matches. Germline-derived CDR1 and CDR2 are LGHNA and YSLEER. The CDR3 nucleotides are TGCGCCAGCGGCAGGACAGGAGGCTATGAGCAGTTCTTC. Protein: CASGRTGGYEQFF.

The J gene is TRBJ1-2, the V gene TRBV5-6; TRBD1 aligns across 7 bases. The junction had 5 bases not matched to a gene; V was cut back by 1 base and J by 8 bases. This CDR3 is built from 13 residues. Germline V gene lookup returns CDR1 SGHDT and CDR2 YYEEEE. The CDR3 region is CASSLFQGEGYTF. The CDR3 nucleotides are TGTGCCAGCAGCTTGTTCCAGGGGGAAGGCTACACCTTC.

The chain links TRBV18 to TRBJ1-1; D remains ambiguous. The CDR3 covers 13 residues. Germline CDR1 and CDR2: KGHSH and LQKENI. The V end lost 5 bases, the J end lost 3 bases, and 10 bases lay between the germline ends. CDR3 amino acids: CASSGGEHTEAFF. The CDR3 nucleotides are TGTGCCAGCTCAGGTGGGGAGCACACTGAAGCTTTCTTT.

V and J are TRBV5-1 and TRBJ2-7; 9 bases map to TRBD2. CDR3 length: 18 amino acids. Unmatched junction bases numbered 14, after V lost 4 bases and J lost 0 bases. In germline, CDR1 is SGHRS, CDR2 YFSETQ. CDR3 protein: CASSQWPRERGVSYEQYF. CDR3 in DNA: TGCGCCAGCAGCCAATGGCCTCGGGAGCGGGGGGTCTCCTACGAGCAGTACTTC.

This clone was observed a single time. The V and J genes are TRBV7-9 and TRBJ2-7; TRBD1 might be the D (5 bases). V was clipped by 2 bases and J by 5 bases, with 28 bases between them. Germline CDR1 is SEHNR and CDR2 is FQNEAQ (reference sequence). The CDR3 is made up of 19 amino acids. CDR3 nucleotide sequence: TGTGCCAGCAGCTTATTAAGCAGCCCTGGGGCTGACCGATTGAACGAGCAGTACTTC. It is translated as CASSLLSSPGADRLNEQYF.

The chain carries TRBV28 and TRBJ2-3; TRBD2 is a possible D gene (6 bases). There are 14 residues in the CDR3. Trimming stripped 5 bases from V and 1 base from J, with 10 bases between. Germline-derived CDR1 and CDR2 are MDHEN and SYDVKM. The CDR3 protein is CASSPDYGTDTQYF. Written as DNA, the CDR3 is TGTGCCAGCAGTCCGGACTACGGCACAGATACGCAGTATTTT.

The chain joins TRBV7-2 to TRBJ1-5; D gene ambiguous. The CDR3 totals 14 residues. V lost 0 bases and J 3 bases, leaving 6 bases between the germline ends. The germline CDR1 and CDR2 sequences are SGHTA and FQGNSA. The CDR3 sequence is CASSLARPNQPQHF. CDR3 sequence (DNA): TGTGCCAGCAGCTTAGCGCGCCCCAATCAGCCCCAGCATTTT.

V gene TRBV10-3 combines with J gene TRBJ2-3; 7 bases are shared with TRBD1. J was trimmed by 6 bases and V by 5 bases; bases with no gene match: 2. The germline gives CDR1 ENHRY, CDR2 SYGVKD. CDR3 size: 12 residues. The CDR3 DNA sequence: TGTGCCATCAGTATACAGGGGGATACGCAGTATTTT. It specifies CAISIQGDTQYF.

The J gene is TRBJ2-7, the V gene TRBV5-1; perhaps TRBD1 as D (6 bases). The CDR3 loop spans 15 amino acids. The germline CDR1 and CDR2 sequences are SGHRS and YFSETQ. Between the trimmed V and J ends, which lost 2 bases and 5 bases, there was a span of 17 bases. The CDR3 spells CASSLLGTRGHEQYF. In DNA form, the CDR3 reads TGCGCCAGCAGCTTATTGGGAACCAGGGGCCACGAGCAGTACTTC.

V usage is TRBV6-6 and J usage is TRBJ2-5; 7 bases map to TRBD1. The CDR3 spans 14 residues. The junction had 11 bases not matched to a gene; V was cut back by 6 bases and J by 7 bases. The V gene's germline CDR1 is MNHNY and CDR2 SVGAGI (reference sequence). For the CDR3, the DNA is TGTGCCAGCAGCACTGCGACAGGGAGCGGGACCCAGTACTTC. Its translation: CASSTATGSGTQYF.

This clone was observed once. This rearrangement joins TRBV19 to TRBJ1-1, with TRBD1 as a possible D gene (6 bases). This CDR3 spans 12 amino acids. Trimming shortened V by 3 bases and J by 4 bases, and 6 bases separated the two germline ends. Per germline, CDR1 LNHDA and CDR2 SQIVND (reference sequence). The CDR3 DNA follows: TGTGCCAGTAGTATCAGGGGCACTGAAGCTTTCTTT. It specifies CASSIRGTEAFF.

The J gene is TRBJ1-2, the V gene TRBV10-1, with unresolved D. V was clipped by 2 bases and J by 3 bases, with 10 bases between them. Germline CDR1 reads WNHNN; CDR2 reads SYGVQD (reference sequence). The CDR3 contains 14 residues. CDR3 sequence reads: CASSENNSHYGYTF. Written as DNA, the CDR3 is TGCGCCAGCAGTGAGAACAACAGCCACTATGGCTACACCTTC.

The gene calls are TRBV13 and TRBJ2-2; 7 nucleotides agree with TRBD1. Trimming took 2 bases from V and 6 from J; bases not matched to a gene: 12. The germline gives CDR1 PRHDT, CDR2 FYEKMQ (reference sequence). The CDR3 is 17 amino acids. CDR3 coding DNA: TGTGCCAGCAGCTTATCTGGCAGGGGGATCGATCCCGGGGAGCTGTTTTTT. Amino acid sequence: CASSLSGRGIDPGELFF.

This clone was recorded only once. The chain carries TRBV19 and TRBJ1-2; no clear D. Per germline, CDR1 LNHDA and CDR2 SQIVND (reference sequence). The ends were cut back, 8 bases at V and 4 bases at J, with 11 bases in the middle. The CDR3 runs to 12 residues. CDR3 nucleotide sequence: TGTGCCAGTCAAAGGCGGTCCTATGGCTACACCTTC. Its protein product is CASQRRSYGYTF.

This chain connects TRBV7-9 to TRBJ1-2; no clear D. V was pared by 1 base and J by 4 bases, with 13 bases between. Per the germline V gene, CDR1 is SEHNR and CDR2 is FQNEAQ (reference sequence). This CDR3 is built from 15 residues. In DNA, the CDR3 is TGTGCCAGCAGCTTAGTCCGGAGGTTAATCTATGGCTACACCTTC. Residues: CASSLVRRLIYGYTF.

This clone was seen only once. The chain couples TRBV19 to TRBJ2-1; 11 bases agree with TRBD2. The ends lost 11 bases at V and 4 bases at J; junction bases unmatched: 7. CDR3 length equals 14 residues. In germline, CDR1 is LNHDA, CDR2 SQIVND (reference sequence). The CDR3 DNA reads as TGTGCCGTTTCGACTAGCGGGGCGTACAATGAGCAGTTCTTC. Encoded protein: CAVSTSGAYNEQFF.

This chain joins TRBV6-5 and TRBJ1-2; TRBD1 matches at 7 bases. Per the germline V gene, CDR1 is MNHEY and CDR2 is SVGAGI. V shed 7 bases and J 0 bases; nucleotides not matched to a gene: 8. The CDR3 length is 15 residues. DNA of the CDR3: TGTGCCAGCATCCCCGACAGGGAACCTAACTATGGCTACACCTTC. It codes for CASIPDREPNYGYTF.

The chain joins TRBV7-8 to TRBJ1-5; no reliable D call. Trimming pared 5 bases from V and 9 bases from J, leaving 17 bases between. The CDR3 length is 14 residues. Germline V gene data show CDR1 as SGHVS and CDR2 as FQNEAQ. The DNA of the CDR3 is TGTGCCAGCAGCCCCGAGGGCGGAATTAGGCCCCAGCATTTT. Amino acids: CASSPEGGIRPQHF.

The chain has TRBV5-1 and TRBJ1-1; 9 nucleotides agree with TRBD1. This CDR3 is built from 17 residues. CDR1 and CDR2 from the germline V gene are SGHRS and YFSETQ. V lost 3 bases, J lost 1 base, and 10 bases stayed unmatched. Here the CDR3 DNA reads TGCGCCAGCAGCTGGGCCCCGACAGGGGGGTCGAACACTGAAGCTTTCTTT. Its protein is CASSWAPTGGSNTEAFF.

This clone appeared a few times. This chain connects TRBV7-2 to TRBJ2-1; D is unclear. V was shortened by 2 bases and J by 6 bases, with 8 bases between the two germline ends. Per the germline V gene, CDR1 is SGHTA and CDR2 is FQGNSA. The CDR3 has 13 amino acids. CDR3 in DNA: TGTGCCAGCAGCTTACTGGGCGTCAATGAGCAGTTCTTC. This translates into CASSLLGVNEQFF.

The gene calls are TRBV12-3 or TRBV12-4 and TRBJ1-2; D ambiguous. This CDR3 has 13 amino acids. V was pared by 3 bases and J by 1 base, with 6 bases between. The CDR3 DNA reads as TGTGCCAGCAGTTTGGCGGATAACTATGGCTACACCTTC. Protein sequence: CASSLADNYGYTF.

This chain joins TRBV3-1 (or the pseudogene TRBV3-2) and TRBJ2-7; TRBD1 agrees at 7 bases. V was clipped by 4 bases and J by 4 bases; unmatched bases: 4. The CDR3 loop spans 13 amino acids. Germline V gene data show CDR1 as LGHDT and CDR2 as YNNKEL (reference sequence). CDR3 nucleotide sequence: TGTGCCAGCAGCCTGGGCAGGGGGTACGAGCAGTACTTC. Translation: CASSLGRGYEQYF.